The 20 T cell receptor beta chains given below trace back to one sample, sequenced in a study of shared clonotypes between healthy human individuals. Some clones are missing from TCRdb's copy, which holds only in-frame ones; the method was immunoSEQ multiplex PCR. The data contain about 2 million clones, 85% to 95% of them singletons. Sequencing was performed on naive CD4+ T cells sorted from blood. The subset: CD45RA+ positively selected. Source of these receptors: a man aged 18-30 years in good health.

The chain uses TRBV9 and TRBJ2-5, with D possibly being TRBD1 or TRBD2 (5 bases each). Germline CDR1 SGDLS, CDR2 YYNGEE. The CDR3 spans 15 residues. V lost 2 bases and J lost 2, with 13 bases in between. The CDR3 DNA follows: TGTGCCAGCAGCGTTACCGGGACGCCACAAGAGACCCAGTACTTC. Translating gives CASSVTGTPQETQYF.

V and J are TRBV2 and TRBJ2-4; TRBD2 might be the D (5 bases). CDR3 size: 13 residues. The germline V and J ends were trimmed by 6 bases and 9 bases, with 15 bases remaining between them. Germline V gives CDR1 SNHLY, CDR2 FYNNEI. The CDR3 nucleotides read TGTGCCAGCAGGCCCTGGGAGCAAGGCATTCAGTACTTC. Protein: CASRPWEQGIQYF.

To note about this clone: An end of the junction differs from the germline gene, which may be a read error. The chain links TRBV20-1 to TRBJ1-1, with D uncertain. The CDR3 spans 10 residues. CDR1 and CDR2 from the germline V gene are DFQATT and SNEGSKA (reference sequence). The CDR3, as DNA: TGCAGTGCTAGTGGTATGGGCCAGTCCTTT. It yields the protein CSASGMGQSF.

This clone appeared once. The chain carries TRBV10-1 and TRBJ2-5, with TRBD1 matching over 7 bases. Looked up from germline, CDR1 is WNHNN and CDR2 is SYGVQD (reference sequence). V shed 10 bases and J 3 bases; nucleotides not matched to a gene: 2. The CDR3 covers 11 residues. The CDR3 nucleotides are TGCGCCACCGGGACAGAAGAGACCCAGTACTTC. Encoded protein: CATGTEETQYF.

CDR3 loop: CASSQIAGPSYEQYF. CDR3 bases: TGCGCCAGCAGCCAAATAGCGGGACCCTCCTACGAGCAGTACTTC. This rearrangement joins TRBV4-1 to TRBJ2-7; 8 nucleotides match TRBD2. The CDR3 covers 15 residues. The J segment lost 0 bases and the V segment lost 2 bases, leaving 3 bases of the junction unmatched. CDR1 and CDR2 (germline): MGHRA, YSYEKL.

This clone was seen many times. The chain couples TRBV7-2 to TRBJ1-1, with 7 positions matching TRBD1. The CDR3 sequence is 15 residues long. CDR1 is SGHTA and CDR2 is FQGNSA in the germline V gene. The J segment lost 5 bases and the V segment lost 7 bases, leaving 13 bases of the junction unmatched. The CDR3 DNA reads TGTGCCAGCACCATACGACAGGGAGGAAGGACTGAAGCTTTCTTT. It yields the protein CASTIRQGGRTEAFF.

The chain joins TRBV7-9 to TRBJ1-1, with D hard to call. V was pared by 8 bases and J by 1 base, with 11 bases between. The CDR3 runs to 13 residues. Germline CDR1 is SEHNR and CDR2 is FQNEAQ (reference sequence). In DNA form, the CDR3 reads TGTGCCAGCCGACTAGACGGGAACACTGAAGCTTTCTTT. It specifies CASRLDGNTEAFF.

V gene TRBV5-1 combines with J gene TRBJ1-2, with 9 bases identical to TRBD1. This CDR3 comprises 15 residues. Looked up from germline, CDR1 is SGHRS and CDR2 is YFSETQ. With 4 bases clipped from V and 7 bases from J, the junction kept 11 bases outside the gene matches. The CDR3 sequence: CASSPTTGGQGGYTF. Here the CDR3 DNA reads TGCGCCAGCAGCCCGACAACAGGGGGACAGGGTGGCTACACCTTC.

As DNA, the CDR3 is TGTGCCAGCAGCTTAGTAGCGGGGACAGGAGCTGAAGCTTTCTTT. Translated, it gives CASSLVAGTGAEAFF. The V call is TRBV7-2, the J call TRBJ1-1, with 8 bases aligning to TRBD1. Germline V lookup: CDR1 SGHTA, CDR2 FQGNSA. The CDR3 length is 15 residues. V trimming: 1 base; J trimming: 6 bases; junction bases outside the gene matches: 7.

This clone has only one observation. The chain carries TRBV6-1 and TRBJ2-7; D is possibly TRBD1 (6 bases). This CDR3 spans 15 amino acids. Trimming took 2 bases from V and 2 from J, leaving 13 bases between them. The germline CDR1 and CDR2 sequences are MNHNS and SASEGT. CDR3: CASSEPGGAAYEQYF. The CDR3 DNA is TGTGCCAGCAGTGAACCTGGGGGCGCGGCCTACGAGCAGTACTTC.

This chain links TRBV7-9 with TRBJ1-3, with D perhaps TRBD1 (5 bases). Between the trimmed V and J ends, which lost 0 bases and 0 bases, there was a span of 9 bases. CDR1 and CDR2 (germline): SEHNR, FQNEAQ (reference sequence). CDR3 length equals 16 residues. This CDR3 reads CASSLAQGVSGNTIYF. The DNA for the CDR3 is TGTGCCAGCAGCTTAGCCCAGGGAGTCTCTGGAAACACCATATATTTT. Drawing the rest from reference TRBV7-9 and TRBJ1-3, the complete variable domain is DTGVSQNPRHKITKRGQNVTFRCDPISEHNRLYWYRQTLGQGPEFLTYFQNEAQLEKSRLLSDRFSAERPKGSFSTLEIQRTEQGDSAMYLCASSLAQGVSGNTIYFGEGSWLTVV.

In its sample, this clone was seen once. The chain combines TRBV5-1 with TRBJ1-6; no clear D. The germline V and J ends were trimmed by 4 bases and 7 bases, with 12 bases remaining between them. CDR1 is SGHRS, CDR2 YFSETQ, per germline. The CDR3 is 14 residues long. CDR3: CASSSDGLNSPLHF. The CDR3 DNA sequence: TGCGCCAGCAGCAGCGACGGACTAAATTCACCCCTCCACTTT. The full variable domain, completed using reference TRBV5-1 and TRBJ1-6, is KAGVTQTPRYLIKTRGQQVTLSCSPISGHRSVSWYQQTPGQGLQFLFEYFSETQRNKGNFPGRFSGRQFSNSRSEMNVSTLELGDSALYLCASSSDGLNSPLHFGNGTRLTVT.

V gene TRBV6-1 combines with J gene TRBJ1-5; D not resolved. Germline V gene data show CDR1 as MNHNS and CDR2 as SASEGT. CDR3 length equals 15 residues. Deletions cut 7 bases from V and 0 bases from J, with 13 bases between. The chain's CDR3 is CASTKTGYSNQPQHF. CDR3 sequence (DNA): TGTGCCAGCACCAAGACGGGATATAGCAATCAGCCCCAGCATTTT.

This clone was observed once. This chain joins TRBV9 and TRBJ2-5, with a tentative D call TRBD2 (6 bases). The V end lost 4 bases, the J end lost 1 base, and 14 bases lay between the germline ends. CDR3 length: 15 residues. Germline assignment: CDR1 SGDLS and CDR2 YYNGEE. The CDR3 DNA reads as TGTGCCAGCAGCCCGAGTCGAGCGGGCCAAGAGACCCAGTACTTC. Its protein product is CASSPSRAGQETQYF.

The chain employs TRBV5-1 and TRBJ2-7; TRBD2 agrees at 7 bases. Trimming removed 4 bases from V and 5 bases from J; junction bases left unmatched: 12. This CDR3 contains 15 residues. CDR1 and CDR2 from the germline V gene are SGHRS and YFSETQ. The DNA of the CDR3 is TGCGCCAGCAGCCGGGGGGAGGTTCCCATAAACGAGCAGTACTTC. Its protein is CASSRGEVPINEQYF.

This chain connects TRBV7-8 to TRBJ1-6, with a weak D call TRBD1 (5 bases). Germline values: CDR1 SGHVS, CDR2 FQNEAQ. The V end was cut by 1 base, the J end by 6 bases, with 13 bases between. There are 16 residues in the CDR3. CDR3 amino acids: CASSLDLGRRNSPLHF. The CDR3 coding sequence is TGTGCCAGCAGCTTAGACCTGGGACGGCGTAATTCACCCCTCCACTTT.

For the CDR3, the DNA is TGTGCCAGCAGCTTATTTCGGGATACGCAGTATTTT. It codes for CASSLFRDTQYF. J is TRBJ2-3 and V is TRBV7-2; D call uncertain. This CDR3 region has 12 residues. V lost 2 bases and J lost 6, with 6 bases in between. Per the germline V gene, CDR1 is SGHTA and CDR2 is FQGNSA. Full variable domain (remainder filled in from reference TRBV7-2 and TRBJ2-3): GAGVSQSPSNKVTEKGKDVELRCDPISGHTALYWYRQSLGQGLEFLIYFQGNSAPDKSGLPSDRFSAERTGGSVSTLTIQRTQQEDSAVYLCASSLFRDTQYFGPGTRLTVL.

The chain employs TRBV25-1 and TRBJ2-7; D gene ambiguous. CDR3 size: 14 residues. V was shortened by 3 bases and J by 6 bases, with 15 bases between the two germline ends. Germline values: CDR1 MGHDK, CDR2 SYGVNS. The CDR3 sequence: CASSDPPSRGEQYF. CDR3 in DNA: TGTGCCAGCAGTGATCCACCCAGCAGAGGCGAGCAGTACTTC.

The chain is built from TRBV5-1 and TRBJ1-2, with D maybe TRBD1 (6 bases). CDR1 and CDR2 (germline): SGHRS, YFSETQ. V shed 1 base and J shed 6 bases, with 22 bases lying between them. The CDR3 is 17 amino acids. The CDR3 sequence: CASSLSLAQQGTDGYTF. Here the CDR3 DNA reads TGCGCCAGCAGCTTGTCTTTAGCCCAACAGGGCACAGATGGCTACACCTTC.

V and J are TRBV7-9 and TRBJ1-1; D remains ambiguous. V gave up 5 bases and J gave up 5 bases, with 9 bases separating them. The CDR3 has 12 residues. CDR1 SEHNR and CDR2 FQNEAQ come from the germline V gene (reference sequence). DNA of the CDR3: TGTGCCAGCAGCCCGGAAGAAACTGAAGCTTTCTTT. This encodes CASSPEETEAFF.